Sequencing of this TCR beta chain was carried out in a study of Ad26.COV2.S vaccination and SARS-CoV-2 variants. Trimming removed 7 bases from V and 2 bases from J, with 12 bases in between. The germline V gene has CDR1 SGHNT and CDR2 YYREEE (reference sequence). The length of the CDR3 is 13 residues. Assay used: immunoSEQ multiplex PCR; TCRdb lists only in-frame clones, some missing. The sample holds roughly 100,000 clones; over 60% are singletons and the top ten take around 15%. Remarks on this clone: The target antigen is unknown.

Study conclusions and caveats: It was vaccine recipients, not placebo recipients, who had the higher spike-specific TCR breadth. Possibly, TCR breadth and depth analyses underestimated total T cell responses.

Material: peripheral blood, obtained after recovery from COVID-19. The chain carries TRBV5-4 and TRBJ2-5; D remains unclear. This receptor was taken from a human donor who had recovered from COVID-19. CDR3 residues: CASGLHGQETQYF. DNA for the CDR3: TGTGCCAGCGGGCTTCACGGGCAAGAGACCCAGTACTTC.